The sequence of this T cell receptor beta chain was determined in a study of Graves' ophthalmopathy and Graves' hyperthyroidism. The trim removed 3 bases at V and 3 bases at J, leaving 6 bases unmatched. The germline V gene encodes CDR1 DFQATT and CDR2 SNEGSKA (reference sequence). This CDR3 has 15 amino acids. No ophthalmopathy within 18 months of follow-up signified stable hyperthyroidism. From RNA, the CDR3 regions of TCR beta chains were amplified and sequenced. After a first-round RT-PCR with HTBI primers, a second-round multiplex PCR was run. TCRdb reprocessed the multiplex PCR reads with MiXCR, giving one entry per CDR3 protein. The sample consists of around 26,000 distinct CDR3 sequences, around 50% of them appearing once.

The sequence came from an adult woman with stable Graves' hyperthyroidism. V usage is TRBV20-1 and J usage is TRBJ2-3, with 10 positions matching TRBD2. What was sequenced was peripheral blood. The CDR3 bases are TGCAGTGCTAGGGCCCTGGGACTAGCGACAGATACGCAGTATTTT. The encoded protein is CSARALGLATDTQYF.